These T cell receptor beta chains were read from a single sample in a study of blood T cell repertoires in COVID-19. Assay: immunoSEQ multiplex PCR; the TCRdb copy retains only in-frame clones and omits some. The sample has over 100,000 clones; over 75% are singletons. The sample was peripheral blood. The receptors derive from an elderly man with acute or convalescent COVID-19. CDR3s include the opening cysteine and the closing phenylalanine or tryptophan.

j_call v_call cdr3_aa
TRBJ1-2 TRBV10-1 CGLGANYGYTF
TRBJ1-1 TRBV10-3 CAISESSGGGGDTEAFF
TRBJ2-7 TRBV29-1 CSVEVRGTFEQYF
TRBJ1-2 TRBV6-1 CASSEWAGANYGYTF
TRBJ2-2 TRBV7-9 CASSIPGGMNTGELFF
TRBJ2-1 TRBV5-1 CASSLGAGGRANEQFF
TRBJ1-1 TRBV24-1 CATSSGGSEAFF
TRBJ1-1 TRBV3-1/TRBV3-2 CASRGTAISSGWNTEAFF
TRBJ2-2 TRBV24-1 CAIGQGNGELFF
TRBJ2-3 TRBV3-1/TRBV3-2 CASSPGTSGSNYDTQYF
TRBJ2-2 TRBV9 CASSRTTGELFF
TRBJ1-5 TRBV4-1 CASSPRTDQPQHF
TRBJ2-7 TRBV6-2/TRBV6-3 CASSLGQGAREQYF
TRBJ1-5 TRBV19 CASCEKDRYSNQPQHF
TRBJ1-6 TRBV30 CAWSVNSPLHF
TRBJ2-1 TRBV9 CASSVQGVSYNEQFF
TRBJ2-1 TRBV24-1 CATSDAYSQGAAYNEQFF
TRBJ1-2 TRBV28 CASSLWPEVSNYGYTF
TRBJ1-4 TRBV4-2 CASSQESSGTAFATNEKLFF
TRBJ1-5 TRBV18 CASSPQTGGNQPQHF
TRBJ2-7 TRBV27 CASRSGTGTFEQYF
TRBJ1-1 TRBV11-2 CASSPDRGLGTEAFF
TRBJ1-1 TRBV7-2 CASSVDSLVTEAFF
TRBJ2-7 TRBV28 CASSLLGYEQYF
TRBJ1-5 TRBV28 CASTPEGNQPQHF
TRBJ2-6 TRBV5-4 CASSADRSGANVLTF
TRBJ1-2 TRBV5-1 CASSLGQGDGYTF
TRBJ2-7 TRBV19 CATDGLRRGEQYF
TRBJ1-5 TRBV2 CASTGTAFSQPQHF
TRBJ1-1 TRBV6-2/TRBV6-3 CASSPTRGYAEAFF
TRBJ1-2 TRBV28 CASSLLTAPTVVDGYTF
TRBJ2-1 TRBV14 CASSPRGSYNEQFF
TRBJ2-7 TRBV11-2 CASSLPRQSSYEQYF
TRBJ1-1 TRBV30 CAWMVRVRTEAFF
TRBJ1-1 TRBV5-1 CASSLVRGTEAFF
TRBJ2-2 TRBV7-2 CASMGTGNTGELFF
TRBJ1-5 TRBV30 CAWSVQYGQGSNQPQHF
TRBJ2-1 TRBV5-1 CASSLPGGSVEKEQFF
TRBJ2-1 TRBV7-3 CASSPTNSYNEQFF
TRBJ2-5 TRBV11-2 CASTYQETQYF
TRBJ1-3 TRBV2 CASSTQGGLTGNTIYF
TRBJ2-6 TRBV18 CASSPMVYSPSSGANVLTF
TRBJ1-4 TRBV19 CASVDRGRVNEKLFF
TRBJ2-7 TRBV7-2 CASSLDYSRASYEQYF
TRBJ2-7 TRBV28 CASSHPGTDYSYEQYF
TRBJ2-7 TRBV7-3 CASSLIAGEGYEQYF
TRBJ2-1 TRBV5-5 CASSGGLAGGPSYNEQFF
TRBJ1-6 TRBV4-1 CASSLGWTGGGNSPLHF
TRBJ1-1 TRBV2 CASSVQGGTEAFF
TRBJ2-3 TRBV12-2 CASRSSGTGGTDTQYF
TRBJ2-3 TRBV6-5 CASSYRVGGHRYAVF
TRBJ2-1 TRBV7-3 CASRLAGGGNEQFF
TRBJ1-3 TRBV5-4 CASSNRQGGQGNTIYF
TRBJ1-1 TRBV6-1 CASSEFTGGLPEAFF
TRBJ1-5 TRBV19 CASKRLDREAQPQHF
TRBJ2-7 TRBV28 CASEGQGTSYEQYF
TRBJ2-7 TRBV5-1 CASSRDSEQYF
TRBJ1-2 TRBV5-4 CASSPQDTNGLYYGYTF
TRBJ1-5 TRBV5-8 CASSPRVISNQPQHF